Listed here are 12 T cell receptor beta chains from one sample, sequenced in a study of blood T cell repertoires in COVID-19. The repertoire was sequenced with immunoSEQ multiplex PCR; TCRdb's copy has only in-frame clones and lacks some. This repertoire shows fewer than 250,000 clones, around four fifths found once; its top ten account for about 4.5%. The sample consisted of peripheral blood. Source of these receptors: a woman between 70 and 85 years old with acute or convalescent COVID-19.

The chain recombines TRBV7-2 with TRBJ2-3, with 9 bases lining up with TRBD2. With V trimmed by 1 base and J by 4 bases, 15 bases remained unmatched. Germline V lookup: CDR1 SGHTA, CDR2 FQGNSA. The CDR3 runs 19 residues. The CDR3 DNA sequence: TGTGCCAGCAGCTTAGTAAGGCGAACTGGCGGGGGGGCCGCAGATACGCAGTATTTT. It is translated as CASSLVRRTGGGAADTQYF.

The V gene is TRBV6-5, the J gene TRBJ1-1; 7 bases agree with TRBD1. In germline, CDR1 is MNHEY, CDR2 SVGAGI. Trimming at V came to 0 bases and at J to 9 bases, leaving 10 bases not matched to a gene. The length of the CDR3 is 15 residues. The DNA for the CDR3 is TGTGCCAGCAGTTACTCGACAGGGATTGTAAGCCAAGCTTTCTTT. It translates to CASSYSTGIVSQAFF.

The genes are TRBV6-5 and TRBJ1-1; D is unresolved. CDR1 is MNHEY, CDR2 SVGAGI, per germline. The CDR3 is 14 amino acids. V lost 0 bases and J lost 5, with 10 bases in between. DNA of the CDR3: TGTGCCAGCAGTTACTCGCGAATCCAAACTGAAGCTTTCTTT. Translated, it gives CASSYSRIQTEAFF.

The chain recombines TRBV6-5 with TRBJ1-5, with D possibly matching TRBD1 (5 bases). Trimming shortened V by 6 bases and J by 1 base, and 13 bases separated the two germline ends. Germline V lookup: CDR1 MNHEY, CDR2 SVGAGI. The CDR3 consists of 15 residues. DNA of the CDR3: TGTGCCAGCAGCCCAGGGCATGGAAGCAATCAGCCCCAGCATTTT. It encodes CASSPGHGSNQPQHF.

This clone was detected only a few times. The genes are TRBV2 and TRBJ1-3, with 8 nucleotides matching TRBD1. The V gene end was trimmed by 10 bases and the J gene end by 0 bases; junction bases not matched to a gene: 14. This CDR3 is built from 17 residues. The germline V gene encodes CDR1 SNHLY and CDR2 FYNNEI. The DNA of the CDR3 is TGTGCCACAAGAGGTACGGGACAGGATATCTCTGGAAACACCATATATTTT. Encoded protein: CATRGTGQDISGNTIYF.

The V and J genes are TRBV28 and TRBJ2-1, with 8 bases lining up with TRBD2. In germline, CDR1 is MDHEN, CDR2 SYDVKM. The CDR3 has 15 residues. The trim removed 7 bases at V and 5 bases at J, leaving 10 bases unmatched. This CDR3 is CASTTSGGGHNEQFF. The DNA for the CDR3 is TGTGCCAGCACCACTTCCGGGGGGGGACACAATGAGCAGTTCTTC.

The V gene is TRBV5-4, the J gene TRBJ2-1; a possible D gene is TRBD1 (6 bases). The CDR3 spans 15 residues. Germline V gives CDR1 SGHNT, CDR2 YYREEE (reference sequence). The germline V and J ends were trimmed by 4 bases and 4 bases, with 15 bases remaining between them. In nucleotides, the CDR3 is TGTGCCAGCAGCATTCGGGGACAATCTTACAATGAGCAGTTCTTC. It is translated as CASSIRGQSYNEQFF.

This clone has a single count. CDR3 in amino acids: CASSSTGWGINEKLFF. CDR3 DNA sequence: TGTGCCAGCAGTTCAACAGGGTGGGGGATAAATGAAAAACTGTTTTTT. The genes are TRBV27 and TRBJ1-4, with D possibly matching TRBD1 (6 bases). The V end lost 4 bases, the J end lost 5 bases, and 17 bases lay between the germline ends. Germline lookup yields CDR1 MNHEY and CDR2 SMNVEV (reference sequence). The length of the CDR3 is 16 residues.

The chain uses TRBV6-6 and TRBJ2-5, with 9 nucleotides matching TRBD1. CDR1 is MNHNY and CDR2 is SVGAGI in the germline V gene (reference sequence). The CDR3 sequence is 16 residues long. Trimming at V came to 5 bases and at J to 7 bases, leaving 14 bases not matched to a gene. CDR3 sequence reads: CASSRRTGAPDATQYF. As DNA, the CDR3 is TGTGCCAGCAGTCGACGGACAGGGGCCCCGGACGCGACCCAGTACTTC.

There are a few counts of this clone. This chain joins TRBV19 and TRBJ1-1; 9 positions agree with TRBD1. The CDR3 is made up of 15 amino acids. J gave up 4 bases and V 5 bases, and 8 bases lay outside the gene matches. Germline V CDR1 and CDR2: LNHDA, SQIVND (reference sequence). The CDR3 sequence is CASSRRDRESTEAFF. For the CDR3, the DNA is TGTGCCAGTAGTCGCCGGGACAGGGAGAGCACTGAAGCTTTCTTT.

CDR3 amino acids: CASSPPNFSDWGRPNYGYTF. CDR3 in DNA: TGTGCCAGCTCACCACCGAATTTTTCAGATTGGGGGCGTCCTAACTATGGCTACACCTTC. The chain combines TRBV18 with TRBJ1-2; D perhaps matches TRBD1 (6 bases). V was trimmed by 0 bases and J by 0 bases, leaving 23 bases between them. Germline V gene lookup returns CDR1 KGHSH and CDR2 LQKENI. The CDR3 runs to 20 residues. The entire variable domain, with the rest obtained from reference TRBV18 and TRBJ1-2, is as follows: NAGVMQNPRHLVRRRGQEARLRCSPMKGHSHVYWYRQLPEEGLKFMVYLQKENIIDESGMPKERFSAEFPKEGPSILRIQQVVRGDSAAYFCASSPPNFSDWGRPNYGYTFGSGTRLTVV.

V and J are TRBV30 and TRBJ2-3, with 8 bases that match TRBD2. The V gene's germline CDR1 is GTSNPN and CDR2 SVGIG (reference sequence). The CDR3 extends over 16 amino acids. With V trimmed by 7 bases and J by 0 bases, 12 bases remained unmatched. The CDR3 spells CAFRSGLALSTDTQYF. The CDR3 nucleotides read TGTGCCTTCAGGTCAGGACTAGCTCTAAGCACAGATACGCAGTATTTT.